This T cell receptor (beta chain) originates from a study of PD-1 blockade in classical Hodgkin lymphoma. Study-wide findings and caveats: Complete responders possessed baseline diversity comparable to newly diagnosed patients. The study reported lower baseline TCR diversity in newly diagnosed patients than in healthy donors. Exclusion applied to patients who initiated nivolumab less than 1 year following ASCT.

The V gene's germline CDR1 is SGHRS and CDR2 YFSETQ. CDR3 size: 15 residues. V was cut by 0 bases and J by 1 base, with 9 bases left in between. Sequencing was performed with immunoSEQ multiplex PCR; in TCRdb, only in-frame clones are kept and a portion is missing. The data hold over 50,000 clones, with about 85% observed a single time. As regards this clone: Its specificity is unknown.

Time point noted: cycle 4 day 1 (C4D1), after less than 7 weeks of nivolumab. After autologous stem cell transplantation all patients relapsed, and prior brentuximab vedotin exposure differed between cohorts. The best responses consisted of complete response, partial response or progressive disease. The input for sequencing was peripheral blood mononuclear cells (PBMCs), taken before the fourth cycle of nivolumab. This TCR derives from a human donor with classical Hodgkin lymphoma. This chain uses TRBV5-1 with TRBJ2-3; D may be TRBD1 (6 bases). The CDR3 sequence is CASSLAPGGTDTQYF. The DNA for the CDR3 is TGCGCCAGCAGCTTGGCTCCAGGGGGCACAGATACGCAGTATTTT.